A selection of T cell receptor beta chains follows, all from one sample in a study of blood T cell repertoires in COVID-19. Clones were sequenced by immunoSEQ multiplex PCR, and TCRdb holds only the in-frame ones, with some missing. The repertoire holds under 200,000 clones, with roughly nine tenths as singletons. The sample comprised peripheral blood. The receptor set was obtained from a woman between 70 and 85 years old with acute or convalescent COVID-19. The CDR3 runs from the conserved cysteine through the conserved F or W. Fields, in order: V gene, J gene, clone size, D gene, CDR3 DNA, CDR3 protein. D genes are given only for firm matches. Clone size is shown for a subset of rows, as once, few, many or a class of expanded clone.

TRBV20-1	TRBJ2-1	.	.	TGCAGTGCTAGTCGGGGGAACTCCTACAATGAGCAGTTCTTC	CSASRGNSYNEQFF
TRBV6-6	TRBJ2-7	.	.	TGTGCCAGCAGTCTCCTAAGCTCCTACGAGCAGTACTTC	CASSLLSSYEQYF
TRBV7-6	TRBJ1-5	.	TRBD1	TGTGCCAGCAGCCTAAGGACAGGGCCTAGCAATCAGCCCCAGCATTTT	CASSLRTGPSNQPQHF
TRBV30	TRBJ1-1	.	.	TGTGCCTGGAGTGCTGACAGAAACACTGAAGCTTTCTTT	CAWSADRNTEAFF
TRBV4-2	TRBJ2-5	few	.	TGTGCCAGCAGCCCGTGGAAGGAGAGTACAGAGACCCAGTACTTC	CASSPWKESTETQYF
TRBV5-6	TRBJ2-1	.	.	TGTGCCAGCAGCTTGGGGCGGGGACTGACTATTCTTGAGCAGTTCTTC	CASSLGRGLTILEQFF
TRBV6-5	TRBJ2-7	.	.	TGTGCCAGCAGTTACTCTGGGCGCGGAGGCTTCTACGAGCAGTACTTC	CASSYSGRGGFYEQYF
TRBV20-1	TRBJ1-2	.	.	TGCAGTGCGAACCTAGGATTTGACTACACCTTC	CSANLGFDYTF
TRBV7-9	TRBJ2-1	.	.	TGTGCCAGCAGCCCCTCTAGTAGTAATGAGCAGTTCTTC	CASSPSSSNEQFF
TRBV6-6	TRBJ1-6	.	.	TGTGCCAGCAGTTACCCGGGGACTTCGAGTTCACCCCTCCACTTT	CASSYPGTSSSPLHF
TRBV15	TRBJ1-5	few	.	TGTGCCACCGATGACGACAGATACCCGCCCCAGCATTTT	CATDDDRYPPQHF
TRBV28	TRBJ1-1	.	.	TGTGCCAGCAGGGGCAGGGAGAACACTGAAGCTTTCTTT	CASRGRENTEAFF
TRBV7-3	TRBJ2-2	.	TRBD2	TGTGCCAGCAGCATCATAGCGGGAGGGTACACCGGGGAGCTGTTTTTT	CASSIIAGGYTGELFF
TRBV7-8	TRBJ1-5	once	.	TGTGCCAGCAGCCGACAGGCAGGGGATCAGCCCCAGCATTTT	CASSRQAGDQPQHF
TRBV20-1	TRBJ1-1	.	TRBD1	TGCAGTGCTAGTCGAAGGGACAGGGCATTCTATTTTGGCACTGAAGCTTTCTTT	CSASRRDRAFYFGTEAFF
TRBV9	TRBJ2-5	.	TRBD1	TGTGCCAGCAGCGTATGGACAGGGGAGGAGACCCAGTACTTC	CASSVWTGEETQYF
TRBV19	TRBJ1-2	.	.	TGTGCCAGTAGTATAGATAGAGGCAACTATGGCTACACCTTC	CASSIDRGNYGYTF
TRBV4-3	TRBJ2-7	.	.	TGCGCCAGCAGCCAAATCCAGACTAGCAGGGGACGAAGCGAGCAGTACTTC	CASSQIQTSRGRSEQYF